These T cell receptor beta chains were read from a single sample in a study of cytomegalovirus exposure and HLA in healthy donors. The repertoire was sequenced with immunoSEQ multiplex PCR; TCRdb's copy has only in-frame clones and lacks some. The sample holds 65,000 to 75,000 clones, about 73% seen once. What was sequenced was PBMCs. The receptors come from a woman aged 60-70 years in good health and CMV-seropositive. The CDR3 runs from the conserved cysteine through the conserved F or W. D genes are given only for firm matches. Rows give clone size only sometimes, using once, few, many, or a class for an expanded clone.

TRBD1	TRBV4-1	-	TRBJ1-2	TGCGCCAGCAGCCAGCCGGGACAGGGGATATATGGCTACACCTTC	CASSQPGQGIYGYTF
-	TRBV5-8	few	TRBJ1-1	TGTGCCAGCTTCGACAGGCCTGACACTGAAGCTTTCTTT	CASFDRPDTEAFF
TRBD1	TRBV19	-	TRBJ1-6	TGTGCCAGTAGCTCCGGACAGGGACTTAATGGCAATTCACCCCTCCACTTT	CASSSGQGLNGNSPLHF
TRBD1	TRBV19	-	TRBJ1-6	TGTGCCAGTACCACACAGGGGGCGCGTTCACCCCTCCACTTT	CASTTQGARSPLHF
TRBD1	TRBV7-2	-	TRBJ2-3	TGTGCCAGCAGCTTGGACAGGGCCTCTGGAGCAGATACGCAGTATTTT	CASSLDRASGADTQYF
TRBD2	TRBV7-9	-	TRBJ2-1	TGTGCCGGGGGGACTAACTTTAACAATGAGCAGTTCTTC	CAGGTNFNNEQFF
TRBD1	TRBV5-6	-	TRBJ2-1	TGTGCCAGCAGCTCCTTGGGGGACAGTTCCTACAATGAGCAGTTCTTC	CASSSLGDSSYNEQFF
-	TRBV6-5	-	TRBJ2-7	TGTGCCACCGCCCGGGGTAGCTCCTACGAGCAGTACTTC	CATARGSSYEQYF
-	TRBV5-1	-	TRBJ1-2	TGCGCCAGCGGGGCAGGACAGTCATCTAACTATGGCTACACCTTC	CASGAGQSSNYGYTF
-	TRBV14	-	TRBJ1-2	TGTGCCAGCAGCCAAGATCTAGTTTTAACGGAAAATGAAATCTATGGCTACACCTTC	CASSQDLVLTENEIYGYTF
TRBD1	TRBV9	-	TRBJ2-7	TGTGCCAGCAGCGTAGACCCCGGACAGGGAGCAAGGGAGCAGTACTTC	CASSVDPGQGAREQYF
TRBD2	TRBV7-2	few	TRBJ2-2	TGTGCCAGCAGCTTAGGATGGACTAGCGGGTTGAACACCGGGGAGCTGTTTTTT	CASSLGWTSGLNTGELFF
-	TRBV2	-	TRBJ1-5	TGTGCCAGCACAGACGACGGGATAGAGCCCCAGCATTTT	CASTDDGIEPQHF
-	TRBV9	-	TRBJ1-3	TGTGCCAGCAGCGTAGGGACAGATACTGGAAACACCATATATTTT	CASSVGTDTGNTIYF
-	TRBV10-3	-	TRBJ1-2	TGTGCCATCAGTGAGCCTAATCCGATCGGGGGGCAGGGCTACACCTTC	CAISEPNPIGGQGYTF
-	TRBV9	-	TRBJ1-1	TGTGCCAGCAGCGAAGTAGGTGGGGGCATGAACACTGAAGCTTTCTTT	CASSEVGGGMNTEAFF
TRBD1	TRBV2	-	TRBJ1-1	TGTGCCAGCAGTGCTCGGACAGGGAACACTGAAGCTTTCTTT	CASSARTGNTEAFF
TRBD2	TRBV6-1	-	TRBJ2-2	TGTGCCAGCAGGGTCGAAGCGGGAGTTACCGGGGAGCTGTTTTTT	CASRVEAGVTGELFF
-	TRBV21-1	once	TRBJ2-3	TGTGCCAGCAGCAAAGAAAGTTGGAAGGACAGGGAATATCCGTCAGATACGCAGTATTTT	CASSKESWKDREYPSDTQYF
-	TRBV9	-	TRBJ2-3	TGTGCCAGCAGCGTGGGGGCCCGGGGGAGGGAGACGCAGTATTTT	CASSVGARGRETQYF
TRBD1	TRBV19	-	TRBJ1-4	TGTGCCAGTAGTACCCCACCGGGACAGGGGGATGAAAAACTGTTTTTT	CASSTPPGQGDEKLFF
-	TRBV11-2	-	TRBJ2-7	TGTGCCAGCAGCTTAGTCAGGGATTACTACGAGCAGTACTTC	CASSLVRDYYEQYF
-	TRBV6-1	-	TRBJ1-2	TGTGCCAGCAGTGTAGGACAGAAGGATGGCTACACCTTC	CASSVGQKDGYTF
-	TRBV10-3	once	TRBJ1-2	TGTGCCATCCCCAGACCGGGGGGCGGCTATGGCTACACCTTC	CAIPRPGGGYGYTF
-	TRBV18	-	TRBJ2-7	TGTGCCAGCTCACCACCCGGGTATGAAGAAACTTCCTACGAGCAGTACTTC	CASSPPGYEETSYEQYF
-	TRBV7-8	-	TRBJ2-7	TGTGCCAGCAGCTACAGGGTCGGCGAGCAGTACTTC	CASSYRVGEQYF
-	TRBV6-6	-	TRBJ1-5	TGTGCCAGCAGTTACCCGGACAATAATAGCAATCAGCCCCAGCATTTT	CASSYPDNNSNQPQHF
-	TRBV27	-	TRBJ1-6	TGTGCCAGCAGTCCGCAATACAGCCTTAGGAATTCACCCCTCCACTTT	CASSPQYSLRNSPLHF
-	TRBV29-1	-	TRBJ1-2	TGCAGCGTTGAGACGGGTTGGAGGGGTGGCTACACCTTC	CSVETGWRGGYTF
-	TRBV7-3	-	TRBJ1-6	TGTGCCAGCAGCTTAAATGGGGCAGGATCTTCACCCCTCCACTTT	CASSLNGAGSSPLHF
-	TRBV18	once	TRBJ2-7	TGTGCCAGCTCGACAGATTCCTACGAGCAGTACTTC	CASSTDSYEQYF
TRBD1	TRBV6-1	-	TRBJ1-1	TGTGCCAGCAGGGGGACAGGAATGAACACTGAAGCTTTCTTT	CASRGTGMNTEAFF
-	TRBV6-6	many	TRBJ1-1	TGTGCCAGCAGCGCAGAAGGGGACACTGAAGCTTTCTTT	CASSAEGDTEAFF
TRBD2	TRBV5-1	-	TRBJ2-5	TGCGCCAGCAGCTTGGACACCGGGGGGGTAGAGACCCAGTACTTC	CASSLDTGGVETQYF
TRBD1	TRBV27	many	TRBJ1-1	TGTGCCAGCAGTTTCCATATTGCCTTGGGACAGGGAGGCACTGAAGCTTTCTTT	CASSFHIALGQGGTEAFF
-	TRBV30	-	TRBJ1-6	TGTGCCTGGAGTGTACTACCGTATAATTCACCCCTCCACTTT	CAWSVLPYNSPLHF
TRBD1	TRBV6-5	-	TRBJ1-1	TGTGCCAGCAGTTACGGGACAGACGCTTTCTTT	CASSYGTDAFF
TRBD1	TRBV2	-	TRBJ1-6	TGTGCCAGCAGTACAGACAGGGGGCTAAAGAATTCACCCCTCCACTTT	CASSTDRGLKNSPLHF
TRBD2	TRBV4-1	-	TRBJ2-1	TGCGCCAGCAGCCAACCCCGGACTAGAGACCATGAGCAGTTCTTC	CASSQPRTRDHEQFF
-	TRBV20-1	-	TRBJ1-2	TGCAGTGTTCCTGGAGCGTATGGCTACACCTTC	CSVPGAYGYTF
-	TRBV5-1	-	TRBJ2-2	TGCGCCAGCAGCGCTGGTGGAGGCACCGGGGAGCTGTTTTTT	CASSAGGGTGELFF
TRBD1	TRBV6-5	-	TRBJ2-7	TGTGCCAGCAAAGAGGACAGGGGGAGCTACGAGCAGTACTTC	CASKEDRGSYEQYF
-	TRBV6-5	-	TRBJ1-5	TGTGCCAGCAGCCCGACAGCGAACAATCAGCCCCAGCATTTT	CASSPTANNQPQHF
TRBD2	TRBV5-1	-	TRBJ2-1	TGCGCCAGCAGCTTTACTAGCGGGAGTAGGAATGAGCAGTTCTTC	CASSFTSGSRNEQFF
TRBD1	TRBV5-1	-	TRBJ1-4	TGCGCCAGCAACCCTGGGACAGCAACTAATGAAAAACTGTTTTTT	CASNPGTATNEKLFF
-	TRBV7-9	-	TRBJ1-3	TGTGCCAGCAGCCGAACCAGGGACACCATATATTTT	CASSRTRDTIYF
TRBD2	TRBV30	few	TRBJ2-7	TGTGCCTGGAGTCACGAGCGGGGCACCTACGAGCAGTACTTC	CAWSHERGTYEQYF
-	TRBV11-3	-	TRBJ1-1	TGTGCCAGCAGCTTTAAACAGAACACTGAAGCTTTCTTT	CASSFKQNTEAFF
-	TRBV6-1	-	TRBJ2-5	TGTGCCAGCATCCGGACAGCCTTCGAGACCCAGTACTTC	CASIRTAFETQYF
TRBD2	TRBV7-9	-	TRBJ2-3	TGTGCCAGCAGCATAGCGGGGGGTCGCACAGATACGCAGTATTTT	CASSIAGGRTDTQYF
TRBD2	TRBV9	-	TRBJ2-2	TGTGCCAGCAGCCGGACTAGATCCGACACCGGGGAGCTGTTTTTT	CASSRTRSDTGELFF
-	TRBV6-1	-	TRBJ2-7	TGTGCCAGCAGTGAACAAAGTGAGAGCTCCTACGAGCAGTACTTC	CASSEQSESSYEQYF
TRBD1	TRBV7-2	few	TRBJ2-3	TGTGCCAGCAGCGCCGGGACAGACCCACAGGGGCAGTATTTT	CASSAGTDPQGQYF